This T cell receptor beta chain was sequenced for a study of shared clonotypes between healthy human individuals. Study results and caveats: Among donors, the sharing of clonotypes was expected to be influenced by sequencing depth. The donor pool, a small one, limited the genetic and exposure-history diversity represented. Lower generation probabilities were found for non-shared clonotypes than for those shared by all four donors.

Naive CD8 populations comprised CD45RO-negative cells positively selected for CCR7, excluding terminally differentiated effector memory CD45RA+ cells. The donor population consisted of healthy HIV-negative adults with no recent acute infections or vaccinations. TCRdb's copy holds only in-frame clones and misses some; the assay was immunoSEQ multiplex PCR. The table has about 800,000 clones, 96% seen once. This CDR3 spans 16 amino acids. Unmatched junction bases numbered 7, after V lost 0 bases and J lost 9 bases. Germline V CDR1 and CDR2: ENHRY, SYGVKD. About this clone: The antigen is unknown.

The V and J genes are TRBV10-3 and TRBJ2-1, with 11 bases identical to TRBD2. This clonotype was obtained from a man aged 25 to 40 in good health. Sequenced: naive CD8+ T cells sorted from blood. CDR3 nucleotides: TGTGCCATCAGTGAGTCGAGTAGCGGGAGGGTTGGTGAGCAGTTCTTC. This translates into CAISESSSGRVGEQFF.